These 25 T cell receptor beta chains originate from one sample sequenced in a study of blood T cell repertoires in COVID-19. Using immunoSEQ multiplex PCR, the repertoire was profiled, and TCRdb retains in-frame clones only, with some absent. The table lists some 350,000 clones, around 87% of them singletons. The sample taken for sequencing was PBMCs or T cells enriched from blood (not recorded which). The receptors were gathered from a woman between 25 and 40 years old who had recovered from COVID-19.

As DNA, the CDR3 is TGTGCCATCAGTGAGTCCCCACAGGGGGCGGACACTGAAGCTTTCTTT. The encoded protein is CAISESPQGADTEAFF. The chain combines TRBV10-3 with TRBJ1-1, with 9 bases lining up with TRBD1. Germline lookup yields CDR1 ENHRY and CDR2 SYGVKD. The V and J ends lost 0 bases and 3 bases, in that order; junction bases with no gene match: 5. The CDR3 spans 16 residues.

The V and J genes are TRBV7-2 and TRBJ2-5; 12 bases match TRBD2. The CDR3 has 15 amino acids. V lost 8 bases and J lost 3; bases outside the gene matches: 7. CDR1 is SGHTA, CDR2 FQGNSA, per germline. In DNA form, the CDR3 reads TGTGCCAGCTCGACGCGACTAGCGGGGGAAGAGACCCAGTACTTC. This gives the protein CASSTRLAGEETQYF.

This chain joins TRBV9 and TRBJ1-3; 7 bases align to TRBD1. The J segment lost 0 bases and the V segment lost 0 bases, leaving 6 bases of the junction unmatched. The CDR3 has 17 amino acids. From germline, CDR1 is SGDLS and CDR2 YYNGEE. The CDR3 DNA is TGTGCCAGCAGCGTAGCGGCAGGGGGATTCTCTGGAAACACCATATATTTT. As protein: CASSVAAGGFSGNTIYF.

The chain carries TRBV4-3 and TRBJ1-1; D may be TRBD1 (6 bases). Germline V lookup: CDR1 LGHNA, CDR2 YSLEER. Trimming took 1 base from V and 2 from J, leaving 11 bases between them. CDR3 length: 15 residues. The CDR3 DNA reads as TGCGCCAGCAGCCAAGGTGCCAGGGGAAACACTGAAGCTTTCTTT. Its translation is CASSQGARGNTEAFF.

CDR3 protein: CASSHGDRGTAGELFF. The CDR3 DNA reads as TGTGCCAGCAGTCACGGAGACAGGGGTACCGCCGGGGAGCTGTTTTTT. The rearrangement links TRBV28 to TRBJ2-2, with 8 bases lining up with TRBD1. After removal of 5 bases from V and 6 bases from J, the junction contained 11 bases not matched to a gene. CDR3 length: 16 amino acids. The V gene's germline CDR1 is MDHEN and CDR2 SYDVKM.

The chain uses TRBV5-1 and TRBJ1-1; D gene unclear. CDR1 SGHRS and CDR2 YFSETQ come from the germline V gene. Trimming left V 4 bases short and J 1 base short, with 11 bases between. The CDR3 is 14 amino acids. CDR3 region: CASSAGRENTEAFF. DNA for the CDR3: TGCGCCAGCAGCGCCGGGAGAGAGAACACTGAAGCTTTCTTT.

The chain recombines TRBV19 with TRBJ1-1, with 7 bases lining up with TRBD1. This CDR3 is 14 amino acids long. Germline loops: CDR1 LNHDA, CDR2 SQIVND (reference sequence). J lost 1 base, V lost 11 bases, and 10 bases had no gene match. CDR3 DNA sequence: TGTGCCCGAAAGACAGGGTCATGGAACACTGAAGCTTTCTTT. This codes for CARKTGSWNTEAFF. Complete variable domain (other parts from reference TRBV19 and TRBJ1-1): DGGITQSPKYLFRKEGQNVTLSCEQNLNHDAMYWYRQDPGQGLRLIYYSQIVNDFQKGDIAEGYSVSREKKESFPLTVTSAQKNPTAFYLCARKTGSWNTEAFFGQGTRLTVV.

V is TRBV5-8 and J is TRBJ2-7; 9 bases agree with TRBD2. Germline values: CDR1 SGHTS, CDR2 YDEGEE. There are 17 residues in the CDR3. The V and J ends lost 4 bases and 2 bases, in that order; junction bases with no gene match: 13. The CDR3 nucleotides are TGTGCCAGCAGCCACGACCTTAGCGGGGGACTCACCTACGAGCAGTACTTC. Protein: CASSHDLSGGLTYEQYF.

The J gene is TRBJ1-1, the V gene TRBV7-2, with D possibly matching TRBD1 (6 bases). The CDR3 is made up of 15 amino acids. V was shortened by 5 bases and J by 6 bases, with 19 bases between the two germline ends. Germline assignment: CDR1 SGHTA and CDR2 FQGNSA. The CDR3 reads CASSPFRGARAEAFF. The CDR3 DNA is TGTGCCAGCAGCCCCTTCCGGGGGGCGAGGGCTGAAGCTTTCTTT.

The genes are TRBV30 and TRBJ2-1; 7 bases match TRBD1. Germline assignment: CDR1 GTSNPN and CDR2 SVGIG (reference sequence). The J segment lost 6 bases and the V segment lost 1 base, leaving 6 bases of the junction unmatched. The CDR3 contains 14 residues. Written as DNA, the CDR3 is TGTGCCTGGAGTGCAGACAGGGCAATCAATGAGCAGTTCTTC. This gives the protein CAWSADRAINEQFF.

The V gene is TRBV7-2, the J gene TRBJ2-3; TRBD2 matches 12 bases. Germline lookup yields CDR1 SGHTA and CDR2 FQGNSA. The CDR3 contains 19 residues. V lost 3 bases to trimming and J lost 2 bases; unmatched junction nucleotides: 12. In nucleotides, the CDR3 is TGTGCCAGCAGCTTCACATCCCGACTAGCGGGGGTACCCACAGATACGCAGTATTTT. As protein: CASSFTSRLAGVPTDTQYF.

The V gene is TRBV18, the J gene TRBJ1-5; 9 bases fit TRBD1. This CDR3 has 17 residues. With V trimmed by 3 bases and J by 8 bases, 14 bases remained unmatched. Germline V gene sequence: CDR1 KGHSH, CDR2 LQKENI. In DNA form, the CDR3 reads TGTGCCAGCTCACCCACGGGAGGGACAGGGACCCCGGAGCCCCAGCATTTT. Protein product: CASSPTGGTGTPEPQHF. Supplemented by reference TRBV18 and TRBJ1-5, the full variable domain reads NAGVMQNPRHLVRRRGQEARLRCSPMKGHSHVYWYRQLPEEGLKFMVYLQKENIIDESGMPKERFSAEFPKEGPSILRIQQVVRGDSAAYFCASSPTGGTGTPEPQHFGDGTRLSIL.

There are a few counts of this clone. This chain uses TRBV3-1 (or the pseudogene TRBV3-2) with TRBJ1-2, with a weak D call TRBD1 (5 bases). CDR3 length: 13 amino acids. Deletions cut 6 bases from V and 4 bases from J, with 12 bases between. The germline V gene encodes CDR1 LGHDT and CDR2 YNNKEL (reference sequence). CDR3 nucleotides: TGTGCCAGCAGGAGTGGGGGGATCTATGGCTACACCTTC. Its translation is CASRSGGIYGYTF.

This clone occurred many times. V gene TRBV3-1 (or the pseudogene TRBV3-2) combines with J gene TRBJ1-3; perhaps TRBD1 as D (5 bases). V lost 1 base, J lost 0 bases, and 10 bases lay in between. Germline V gene sequence: CDR1 LGHDT, CDR2 YNNKEL (reference sequence). The CDR3 totals 16 residues. The DNA for the CDR3 is TGTGCCAGCAGCCAAGGGACACTTGACTCTGGAAACACCATATATTTT. This encodes CASSQGTLDSGNTIYF.

This sequence joins TRBV18 and TRBJ1-2; D is ambiguous. V was trimmed by 3 bases and J by 0 bases, leaving 14 bases between them. CDR1 and CDR2 from the germline V gene are KGHSH and LQKENI. CDR3 length: 16 amino acids. The CDR3 nucleotides are TGTGCCAGCTCACCGGCCTCAATGCCCGCTAACTATGGCTACACCTTC. It is translated as CASSPASMPANYGYTF. Variable domain in full (rest from reference TRBV18 and TRBJ1-2): NAGVMQNPRHLVRRRGQEARLRCSPMKGHSHVYWYRQLPEEGLKFMVYLQKENIIDESGMPKERFSAEFPKEGPSILRIQQVVRGDSAAYFCASSPASMPANYGYTFGSGTRLTVV.

The chain couples TRBV10-3 to TRBJ1-1, with 11 positions matching TRBD1. Per the germline V gene, CDR1 is ENHRY and CDR2 is SYGVKD. Trimming at V came to 7 bases and at J to 4 bases, leaving 8 bases not matched to a gene. The CDR3 is made up of 15 amino acids. The DNA of the CDR3 is TGTGCCATCAAGGGGACAGGGGGTGTCGGCACTGAAGCTTTCTTT. It yields the protein CAIKGTGGVGTEAFF.

The chain couples TRBV29-1 to TRBJ2-1; TRBD1 is a possible D gene (6 bases). Trimming removed 4 bases at V and 2 bases at J, with 12 bases between. The CDR3 sequence is 14 residues long. The V gene's germline CDR1 is SQVTM and CDR2 ANQGSEA. The CDR3 coding sequence is TGCAGCGTTGTCGGCAGGGGAACCTACAATGAGCAGTTCTTC. Residues: CSVVGRGTYNEQFF.

The chain combines TRBV4-2 with TRBJ1-5; D not resolved. The CDR3 length is 15 residues. Germline V gene data show CDR1 as LGHNA and CDR2 as YNFKEQ. The germline V and J ends were trimmed by 1 base and 2 bases, with 9 bases remaining between them. The CDR3 DNA reads as TGTGCCAGCAGCCAAGGTCTACGTGGCAATCAGCCCCAGCATTTT. It translates to CASSQGLRGNQPQHF.

The chain employs TRBV6-1 and TRBJ1-4; no firm D call. Trimming cost V 2 bases and J 7 bases, with 14 bases left between them. The CDR3 extends over 15 amino acids. Germline V gene lookup returns CDR1 MNHNS and CDR2 SASEGT. This CDR3 is CASSEFRGVREKLFF. Written as DNA, the CDR3 is TGTGCCAGCAGTGAATTTCGGGGAGTACGTGAAAAACTGTTTTTT.

This chain uses TRBV18 with TRBJ1-1, with D perhaps TRBD1 (5 bases). The CDR3 runs to 15 residues. Germline CDR1 is KGHSH and CDR2 is LQKENI. V was trimmed by 1 base and J by 6 bases, leaving 15 bases between them. The DNA of the CDR3 is TGTGCCAGCTCACCACGCGGGGGTCCCGATTCTGAAGCTTTCTTT. Its translation: CASSPRGGPDSEAFF.

The rearrangement links TRBV29-1 to TRBJ2-3, with 11 bases fitting TRBD2. The CDR3 consists of 14 residues. Germline assignment: CDR1 SQVTM and CDR2 ANQGSEA. The V and J ends lost 5 bases and 0 bases, in that order; junction bases with no gene match: 1. The CDR3 nucleotides read TGCAGCGTTTTAGCGGGGGGGAGCACAGATACGCAGTATTTT. It codes for CSVLAGGSTDTQYF.

The V gene is TRBV9, the J gene TRBJ2-1; maybe TRBD2 (6 bases). The CDR3 loop spans 13 amino acids. The germline V and J ends were trimmed by 3 bases and 5 bases, with 9 bases remaining between them. Per the germline V gene, CDR1 is SGDLS and CDR2 is YYNGEE. DNA of the CDR3: TGTGCCAGCAGCGGGGACTTCCACAATGAGCAGTTCTTC. Amino acids: CASSGDFHNEQFF.

This chain joins TRBV5-1 and TRBJ2-7; no clear D. Germline V gives CDR1 SGHRS, CDR2 YFSETQ. V was pared by 4 bases and J by 4 bases, with 12 bases between. This CDR3 is 13 amino acids long. CDR3 loop: CASSLGLTYEQYF. The CDR3 DNA is TGCGCCAGCAGCCTGGGCCTTACTTACGAGCAGTACTTC.

This chain connects TRBV5-4 to TRBJ2-3; 7 bases map to TRBD1. The CDR3 spans 13 residues. Trimming removed 6 bases from V and 1 base from J; junction bases left unmatched: 2. Per germline, CDR1 SGHNT and CDR2 YYREEE (reference sequence). CDR3 coding DNA: TGTGCCAGCAATACAGGGGGCACAGATACGCAGTATTTT. Translation: CASNTGGTDTQYF.

This clone occurred once. The CDR3 nucleotides are TGCGCCAGCAGCTTGTCGAGGGGACAGGAGACCCAGTACTTC. Translation gives CASSLSRGQETQYF. The chain links TRBV5-1 to TRBJ2-5, with 7 bases lining up with TRBD1. Germline V CDR1 and CDR2: SGHRS, YFSETQ. V shed 1 base and J 5 bases; nucleotides not matched to a gene: 5. CDR3 size: 14 residues.